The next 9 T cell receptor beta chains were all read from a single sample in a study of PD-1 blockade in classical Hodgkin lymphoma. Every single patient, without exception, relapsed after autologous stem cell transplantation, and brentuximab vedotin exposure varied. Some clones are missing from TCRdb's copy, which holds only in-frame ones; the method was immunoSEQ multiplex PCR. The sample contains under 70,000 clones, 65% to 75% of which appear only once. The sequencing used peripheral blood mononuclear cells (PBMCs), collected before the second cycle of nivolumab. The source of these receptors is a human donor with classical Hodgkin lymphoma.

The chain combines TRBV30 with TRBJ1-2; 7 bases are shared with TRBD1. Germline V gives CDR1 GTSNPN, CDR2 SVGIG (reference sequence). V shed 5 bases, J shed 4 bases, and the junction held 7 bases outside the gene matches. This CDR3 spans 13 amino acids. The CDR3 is CAWGKGQTYGYTF. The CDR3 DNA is TGTGCCTGGGGTAAGGGACAGACCTATGGCTACACCTTC. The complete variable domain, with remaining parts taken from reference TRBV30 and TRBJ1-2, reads SQTIHQWPATLVQPVGSPLSLECTVEGTSNPNLYWYRQAAGRGLQLLFYSVGIGQISSEVPQNLSASRPQDRQFILSSKKLLLSDSGFYLCAWGKGQTYGYTFGSGTRLTVV.

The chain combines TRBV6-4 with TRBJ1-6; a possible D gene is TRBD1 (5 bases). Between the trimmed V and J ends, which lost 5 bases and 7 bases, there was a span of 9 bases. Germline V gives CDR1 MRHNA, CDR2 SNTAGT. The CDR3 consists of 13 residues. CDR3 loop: CASSNQGNSPLHF. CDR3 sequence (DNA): TGTGCCAGCAGTAATCAGGGAAATTCACCCCTCCACTTT.

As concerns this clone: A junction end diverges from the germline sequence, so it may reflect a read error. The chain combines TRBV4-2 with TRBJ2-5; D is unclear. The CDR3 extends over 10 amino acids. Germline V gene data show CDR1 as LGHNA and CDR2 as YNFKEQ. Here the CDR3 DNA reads TGTGCCAGCGGCCAGGCGACCCAGTACTTC. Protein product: CASGQATQYF.

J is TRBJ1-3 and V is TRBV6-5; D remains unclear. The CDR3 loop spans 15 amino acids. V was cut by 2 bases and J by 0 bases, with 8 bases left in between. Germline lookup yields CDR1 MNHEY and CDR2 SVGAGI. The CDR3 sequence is CASSYGLLSGNTIYF. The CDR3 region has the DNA TGTGCCAGCAGTTACGGACTGCTCTCTGGAAACACCATATATTTT.

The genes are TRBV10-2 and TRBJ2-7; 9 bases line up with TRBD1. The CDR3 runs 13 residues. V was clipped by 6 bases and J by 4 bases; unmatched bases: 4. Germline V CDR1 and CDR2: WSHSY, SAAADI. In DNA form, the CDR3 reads TGCGCCAGCAGACTGGACAGGGGATACGAGCAGTACTTC. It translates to CASRLDRGYEQYF.

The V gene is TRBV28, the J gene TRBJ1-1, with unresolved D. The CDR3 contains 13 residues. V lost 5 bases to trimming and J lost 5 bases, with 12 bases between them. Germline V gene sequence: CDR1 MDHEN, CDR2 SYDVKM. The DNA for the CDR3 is TGTGCCAGCAGTCTTGGGAGGTGGACTGAAGCTTTCTTT. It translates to CASSLGRWTEAFF.

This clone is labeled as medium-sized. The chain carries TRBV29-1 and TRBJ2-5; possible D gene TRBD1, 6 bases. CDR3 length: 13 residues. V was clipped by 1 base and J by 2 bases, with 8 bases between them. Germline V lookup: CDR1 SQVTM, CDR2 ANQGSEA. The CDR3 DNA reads TGCAGCGTTGAAGGGACAGTACAAGAGACCCAGTACTTC. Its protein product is CSVEGTVQETQYF.

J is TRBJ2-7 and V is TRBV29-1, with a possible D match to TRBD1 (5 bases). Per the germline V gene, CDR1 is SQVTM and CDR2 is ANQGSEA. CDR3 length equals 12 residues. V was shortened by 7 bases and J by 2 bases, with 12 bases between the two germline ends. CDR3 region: CSALGATYEQYF. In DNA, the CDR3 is TGCAGCGCCCTAGGGGCTACCTACGAGCAGTACTTC.

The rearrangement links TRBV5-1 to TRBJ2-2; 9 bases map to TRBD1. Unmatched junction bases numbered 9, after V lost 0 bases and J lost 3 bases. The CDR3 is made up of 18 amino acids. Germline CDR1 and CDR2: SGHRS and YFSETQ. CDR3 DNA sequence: TGCGCCAGCAGCTTGGAGAAGGGACAGGGCTCGGACACCGGGGAGCTGTTTTTT. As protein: CASSLEKGQGSDTGELFF.